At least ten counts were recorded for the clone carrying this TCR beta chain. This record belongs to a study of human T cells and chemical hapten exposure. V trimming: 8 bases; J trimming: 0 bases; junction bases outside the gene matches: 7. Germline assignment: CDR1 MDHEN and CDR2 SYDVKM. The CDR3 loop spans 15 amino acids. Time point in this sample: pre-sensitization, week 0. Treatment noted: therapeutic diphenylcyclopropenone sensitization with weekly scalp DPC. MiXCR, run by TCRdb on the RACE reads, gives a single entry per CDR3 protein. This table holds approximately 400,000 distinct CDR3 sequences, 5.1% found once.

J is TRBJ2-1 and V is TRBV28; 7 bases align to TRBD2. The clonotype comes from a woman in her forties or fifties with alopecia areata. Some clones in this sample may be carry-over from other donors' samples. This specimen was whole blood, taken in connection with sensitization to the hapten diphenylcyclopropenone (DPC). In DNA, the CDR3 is TGTGCCAGCCGGGGCCCGGGAGGCTCCTACAATGAGCAGTTCTTC. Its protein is CASRGPGGSYNEQFF. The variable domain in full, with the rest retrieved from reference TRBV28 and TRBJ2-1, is DVKVTQSSRYLVKRTGEKVFLECVQDMDHENMFWYRQDPGLGLRLIYFSYDVKMKEKGDIPEGYSVSREKKERFSLILESASTNQTSMYLCASRGPGGSYNEQFFGPGTRLTVL.